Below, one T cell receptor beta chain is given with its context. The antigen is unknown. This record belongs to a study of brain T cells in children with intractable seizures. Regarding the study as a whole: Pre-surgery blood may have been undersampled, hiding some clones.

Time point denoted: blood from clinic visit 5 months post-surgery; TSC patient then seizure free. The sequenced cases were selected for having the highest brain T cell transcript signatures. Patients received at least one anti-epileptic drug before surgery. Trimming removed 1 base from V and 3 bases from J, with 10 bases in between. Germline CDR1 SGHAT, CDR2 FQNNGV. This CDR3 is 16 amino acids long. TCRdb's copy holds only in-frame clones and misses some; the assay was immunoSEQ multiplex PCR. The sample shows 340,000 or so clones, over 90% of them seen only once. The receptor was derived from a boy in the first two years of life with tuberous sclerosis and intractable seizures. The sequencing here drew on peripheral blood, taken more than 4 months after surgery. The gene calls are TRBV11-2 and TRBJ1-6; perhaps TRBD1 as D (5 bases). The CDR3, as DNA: TGTGCCAGCAGCTTAGGGGGCAGGAACTATAATTCACCCCTCCACTTT. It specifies CASSLGGRNYNSPLHF.